The 19 T cell receptor beta chains below come from one sample, sequenced in a study of response to subunit inactivated influenza vaccine. TCRdb ran MiXCR on the RT-PCR reads and lists one entry per CDR3 protein. The sample lists hundreds of thousands of distinct CDR3 sequences, around 25% seen once, with 1.9% in the top ten. Material: CD4+ T cells sorted from PBMCs, obtained around 5 days after vaccination. Receptor source: a man in his fifties or sixties who received an inactivated influenza vaccine.

The chain joins TRBV7-2 to TRBJ1-3; no clear D gene. V lost 5 bases and J 7 bases, leaving 15 bases between the germline ends. The CDR3 sequence is 14 residues long. From germline, CDR1 is SGHTA and CDR2 FQGNSA. CDR3 sequence reads: CASSPWSGGNTIYF. The CDR3 bases are TGTGCCAGCAGCCCTTGGTCAGGCGGGAACACCATATATTTT.

This clonotype was detected a few times. This chain connects TRBV5-5 to TRBJ1-1; 9 bases agree with TRBD1. The CDR3 spans 15 residues. V lost 4 bases, J lost 0 bases, and 4 bases stayed unmatched. Germline CDR1 SGHKS, CDR2 YYEKEE (reference sequence). For the CDR3, the DNA is TGTGCCAGCAGCCCCTGGACAGGGGTGAACACTGAAGCTTTCTTT. Residues: CASSPWTGVNTEAFF. Using reference TRBV5-5 and TRBJ1-1 for the parts outside the CDR3, the full variable domain is DAGVTQSPTHLIKTRGQQVTLRCSPISGHKSVSWYQQVLGQGPQFIFQYYEKEERGRGNFPDRFSARQFPNYSSELNVNALLLGDSALYLCASSPWTGVNTEAFFGQGTRLTVV.

V and J are TRBV27 and TRBJ2-3, with D perhaps TRBD1 (6 bases). CDR1 is MNHEY, CDR2 SMNVEV, per germline (reference sequence). V lost 2 bases, J lost 6 bases, and 21 bases lay in between. There are 17 residues in the CDR3. CDR3 nucleotide sequence: TGTGCCAGCAGTTTAATCTCGAGTGGGCTCCAGGGGGATACGCAGTATTTT. It yields the protein CASSLISSGLQGDTQYF.

The genes are TRBV20-1 and TRBJ1-1; D is possibly TRBD1 (5 bases). With 3 bases removed from V and 3 bases from J, the gap between germline ends came to 14 bases. The CDR3 length is 14 residues. Germline lookup yields CDR1 DFQATT and CDR2 SNEGSKA (reference sequence). CDR3 loop: CSASPAGLDTEAFF. The DNA of the CDR3 is TGCAGTGCTAGCCCGGCAGGGTTGGACACTGAAGCTTTCTTT.

In this sample, this clonotype turned up a few times. The rearrangement links TRBV12-3 or TRBV12-4 to TRBJ1-1, with 8 bases fitting TRBD1. V was clipped by 5 bases and J by 3 bases; unmatched bases: 5. The CDR3 covers 14 residues. This CDR3 reads CASSPTGEDTEAFF. CDR3 nucleotides: TGTGCCAGCAGTCCGACAGGGGAAGACACTGAAGCTTTCTTT.

The rearrangement joins TRBV27 to TRBJ1-6; D is unclear. CDR1 MNHEY and CDR2 SMNVEV come from the germline V gene (reference sequence). The CDR3 loop spans 13 amino acids. Trimming cost V 8 bases and J 1 base, with 6 bases left between them. This CDR3 reads CASGWSYNSPLHF. The CDR3 DNA reads as TGTGCCAGCGGGTGGTCCTATAATTCACCCCTCCACTTT.

This clonotype has ten or more counts. The chain employs TRBV12-3 or TRBV12-4 and TRBJ2-7, with a tentative D call TRBD2 (6 bases). CDR3 size: 14 residues. Trimming removed 7 bases at V and 0 bases at J, with 13 bases between. The CDR3 spells CASTRGSGSYEQYF. In nucleotides, the CDR3 is TGTGCCAGCACCCGGGGTAGCGGCTCCTACGAGCAGTACTTC.

The chain recombines TRBV2 with TRBJ2-7; 7 nucleotides line up with TRBD2. Germline CDR1 is SNHLY and CDR2 is FYNNEI. The CDR3 sequence is 14 residues long. J gave up 2 bases and V 7 bases, and 8 bases lay outside the gene matches. CDR3 in amino acids: CASMQAGLTYEQYF. The CDR3 DNA sequence: TGTGCCAGCATGCAAGCGGGGCTAACCTACGAGCAGTACTTC.

V gene TRBV15 combines with J gene TRBJ2-1; possible D gene TRBD2, 7 bases. V was shortened by 5 bases and J by 1 base, with 27 bases between the two germline ends. Germline-derived CDR1 and CDR2 are LNHNV and YYDKDF (reference sequence). This CDR3 region has 20 residues. The CDR3, as DNA: TGTGCCACCAGCTCAACTAGCGAAGAGTGGGTAGGGGGGTCCTACAATGAGCAGTTCTTC. This gives the protein CATSSTSEEWVGGSYNEQFF.

As DNA, the CDR3 is TGTGCCAGCAGCTTGTCCCCGAAGGGAGGTGAAAAACTGTTTTTT. This codes for CASSLSPKGGEKLFF. The chain uses TRBV11-2 and TRBJ1-4; no reliable D call. CDR1 and CDR2 from the germline V gene are SGHAT and FQNNGV. The CDR3 runs to 15 residues. Trimming shortened V by 3 bases and J by 7 bases, and 15 bases separated the two germline ends.

This clonotype was recorded only once. This rearrangement joins TRBV20-1 to TRBJ2-7, with D perhaps matching TRBD1 or TRBD2 (5 bases each). Trimming shortened V by 2 bases and J by 0 bases, and 11 bases separated the two germline ends. There are 14 residues in the CDR3. Germline CDR1 reads DFQATT; CDR2 reads SNEGSKA (reference sequence). The CDR3 DNA reads as TGCAGTGCTAGATCCCGGGACGGCTCCTACGAGCAGTACTTC. It yields the protein CSARSRDGSYEQYF.

The chain couples TRBV10-1 to TRBJ2-5; possible D gene TRBD2, 5 bases. CDR3 length equals 13 residues. V was shortened by 6 bases and J by 7 bases, with 15 bases between the two germline ends. CDR1 WNHNN and CDR2 SYGVQD come from the germline V gene (reference sequence). The CDR3 spells CASSAGGGPTQYF. Here the CDR3 DNA reads TGCGCCAGCAGCGCCGGTGGAGGACCGACCCAGTACTTC.

This clonotype was seen at least ten times. The chain couples TRBV18 to TRBJ2-3; D may be TRBD1 or TRBD2 (5 bases each). The germline V and J ends were trimmed by 2 bases and 5 bases, with 8 bases remaining between them. CDR1 and CDR2 from the germline V gene are KGHSH and LQKENI. The CDR3 contains 13 residues. The CDR3 DNA follows: TGTGCCAGCTCACCAGGGGCGGGAGATACGCAGTATTTT. Its translation: CASSPGAGDTQYF.

This clonotype was seen more than once but under ten times. J is TRBJ1-6 and V is TRBV6-5, with 7 bases fitting TRBD1. With V trimmed by 0 bases and J by 9 bases, 5 bases remained unmatched. Germline V gene lookup returns CDR1 MNHEY and CDR2 SVGAGI. The CDR3 runs to 15 residues. The DNA for the CDR3 is TGTGCCAGCAGTTACTCGGGACAGCCGCTTTCACCCCTCCACTTT. The encoded protein is CASSYSGQPLSPLHF.

The table lists this clonotype with a few counts. The V and J genes are TRBV5-6 and TRBJ2-3; D unclear. V dropped 1 base and J dropped 2 bases, with 14 bases sitting between them. The CDR3 covers 16 residues. CDR1 SGHDT and CDR2 YYEEEE come from the germline V gene. The CDR3 DNA reads as TGTGCCAGCAGCTTGTGGACGCCACGGGTCACAGATACGCAGTATTTT. Translated: CASSLWTPRVTDTQYF.

This chain joins TRBV11-2 and TRBJ2-7; D is ambiguous. Germline V gene data show CDR1 as SGHAT and CDR2 as FQNNGV. The CDR3 extends over 14 amino acids. The germline V and J ends were trimmed by 4 bases and 3 bases, with 13 bases remaining between them. The CDR3 DNA sequence: TGTGCCAGCAGCTCACTCATGAGCCGCTACGAGCAGTACTTC. The encoded protein is CASSSLMSRYEQYF.

V is TRBV5-1 and J is TRBJ1-1; D may be TRBD1 (5 bases). Trimming removed 3 bases at V and 3 bases at J, with 15 bases between. This CDR3 is built from 15 residues. Germline V gene sequence: CDR1 SGHRS, CDR2 YFSETQ. CDR3: CASSSYGGAHTEAFF. As DNA, the CDR3 is TGCGCCAGCAGCTCCTATGGGGGAGCCCACACTGAAGCTTTCTTT.

This clonotype has a handful of counts. This chain joins TRBV27 and TRBJ2-7; TRBD1 matches at 8 bases. The junction had 12 bases not matched to a gene; V was cut back by 6 bases and J by 8 bases. CDR3 length: 14 amino acids. Germline V gene data show CDR1 as MNHEY and CDR2 as SMNVEV (reference sequence). The CDR3 spells CASRETGALIKQYF. The DNA of the CDR3 is TGTGCCAGCAGGGAGACAGGGGCCCTAATTAAGCAGTACTTC.

This clonotype has only a few counts. This chain uses TRBV28 with TRBJ2-1, with D unclear. Per germline, CDR1 MDHEN and CDR2 SYDVKM. The CDR3 consists of 15 residues. With 6 bases removed from V and 4 bases from J, the gap between germline ends came to 16 bases. CDR3 sequence (DNA): TGTGCCAGCAGCCCGTTGGGCGCGCTTTACAATGAGCAGTTCTTC. Translation: CASSPLGALYNEQFF.